Following are 9 T cell receptor beta chains from one sample sequenced in a study of blood T cell repertoires in COVID-19. The protocol was immunoSEQ multiplex PCR, while the TCRdb copy is restricted to in-frame clones and leaves out a portion. The sample comprises about 240,000 clones, 88% of which are singletons, and around 0.99% rests with the top ten. Sequenced: peripheral blood. These receptors originate from a woman between 35 and 50 years old who had recovered from COVID-19.

Only one count was recorded for this clone. The rearrangement uses TRBV6-6 and TRBJ2-5, with D possibly being TRBD2 (6 bases). Trimming took 6 bases from V and 8 from J, leaving 13 bases between them. The CDR3 runs to 12 residues. Germline V gene data show CDR1 as MNHNY and CDR2 as SVGAGI (reference sequence). CDR3 sequence reads: CASRTGRGTQYF. The CDR3 bases are TGTGCCAGCAGAACGGGGCGGGGTACCCAGTACTTC.

V is TRBV6-1 and J is TRBJ2-7; possible D gene TRBD2, 6 bases. Trimming left V 0 bases short and J 3 bases short, with 9 bases between. The germline V gene encodes CDR1 MNHNS and CDR2 SASEGT. CDR3 length equals 14 residues. The CDR3 sequence is CASSEAVGGYEQYV. CDR3 DNA sequence: TGTGCCAGCAGTGAAGCGGTCGGGGGCTACGAGCAGTACGTC.

Concerning this clone itself: One end of the junction is discordant with germline, which a read error may explain. The V and J genes are TRBV18 and TRBJ2-1, with TRBD1 matching 12 bases. Germline V lookup: CDR1 KGHSH, CDR2 LQKENI. The CDR3 runs to 16 residues. As DNA, the CDR3 is TGTGCCAGCTCCCCACTGGGACAGGGGGCGAGGGGTGAGCAGTTCTTC. Translation gives CASSPLGQGARGEQFF.

This clone has more than one count but fewer than ten. The CDR3 sequence is CASSLGPGQGNQPQHF. CDR3 in DNA: TGTGCCAGCAGTTTAGGGCCGGGACAGGGCAATCAGCCCCAGCATTTT. The rearrangement joins TRBV27 to TRBJ1-5; 8 nucleotides line up with TRBD1. The length of the CDR3 is 16 residues. Germline-derived CDR1 and CDR2 are MNHEY and SMNVEV (reference sequence). V lost 2 bases, J lost 2 bases, and 5 bases stayed unmatched.

CDR3 DNA: TGTGCCAGCTCACCGATGGGGGGAGGCTACACCTTC. Translation: CASSPMGGGYTF. This chain connects TRBV18 to TRBJ1-2; possibly TRBD1 for D (5 bases). This CDR3 has 12 residues. Germline CDR1 and CDR2: KGHSH and LQKENI. With 3 bases removed from V and 8 bases from J, the gap between germline ends came to 10 bases.

V is TRBV19 and J is TRBJ2-2; 9 positions agree with TRBD2. V was clipped by 6 bases and J by 5 bases; unmatched bases: 16. CDR1 and CDR2 from the germline V gene are LNHDA and SQIVND (reference sequence). The CDR3 length is 18 residues. CDR3 sequence (DNA): TGTGCCAGTAGGGCGCCCCCCAGGCGGGAGGGCCAGACCGGGGAGCTGTTTTTT. The encoded protein is CASRAPPRREGQTGELFF.

The V call is TRBV19, the J call TRBJ1-4; D possibly corresponds to TRBD1 (6 bases). The CDR3 has 16 amino acids. Trimming stripped 1 base from V and 4 bases from J, with 13 bases between. Germline values: CDR1 LNHDA, CDR2 SQIVND (reference sequence). The DNA for the CDR3 is TGTGCCAGTAGTATAGTGGGGGGGGCCGGTAATGAAAAACTGTTTTTT. This codes for CASSIVGGAGNEKLFF.

The V call is TRBV30, the J call TRBJ1-2, with D uncertain. V was trimmed by 0 bases and J by 6 bases, leaving 11 bases between them. This CDR3 is built from 13 residues. Germline CDR1 is GTSNPN and CDR2 is SVGIG (reference sequence). As DNA, the CDR3 is TGTGCCTGGAGTGTAAGTGGGCCTAATGGCTACACCTTC. Translating gives CAWSVSGPNGYTF.

The chain joins TRBV13 to TRBJ2-7; D is unresolved. This CDR3 spans 14 amino acids. The germline CDR1 and CDR2 sequences are PRHDT and FYEKMQ (reference sequence). V was pared by 0 bases and J by 6 bases, with 12 bases between. The CDR3: CASSLGAPPGEQYV. The CDR3 DNA reads as TGTGCCAGCAGCTTAGGCGCCCCCCCGGGCGAGCAGTACGTC.